The subject of this entry is one T cell receptor (beta chain). The antigen is not known. This entry comes from a study of T cell responses to AZD1222 COVID-19 vaccine. Study conclusions and caveats: There were mostly white British donors and more females than males, and clonal diversity was possibly underestimated. At study baseline, merely a handful of AZD1222 recipients were seropositive.

Germline V gene data show CDR1 as LGHDT and CDR2 as YNNKEL (reference sequence). V trimming: 3 bases; J trimming: 6 bases; junction bases outside the gene matches: 8. CDR3 length: 16 amino acids. Only in-frame clones appear in the TCRdb table, and some are missing; sequencing was by immunoSEQ multiplex PCR. Here the sample spans roughly 120,000 clones, 75% to 90% being singletons. The TCR was taken from an adult in good health. This chain joins TRBV3-1 (or the pseudogene TRBV3-2) and TRBJ1-3; TRBD1 aligns across 10 bases. Here the sequenced sample was peripheral blood, taken on day 0 of AZD1222 vaccination. CDR3: CASSQPPGQGLNTIYF. CDR3 coding DNA: TGTGCCAGCAGCCAGCCCCCGGGACAGGGGTTAAACACCATATATTTT.